The present TCR beta chain was sequenced within a study of OX40 agonist ivuxolimab in advanced cancers. Whole-study context: Dose-escalation subjects each had hepatocellular carcinoma, melanoma, renal cell or head and neck cancer.

With autoimmune disease history or systemic immunosuppression, patients were excluded. General study results and limits: Dose levels from 0.1 to 3.0 mg/kg saw CD4+ and CD8+ blood T cells expand clonally by week 6.

Note on this clone: Its antigen is still unknown.

Using immunoSEQ multiplex PCR, the repertoire was profiled, and TCRdb retains in-frame clones only, with some absent. The sample carries roughly 69,000 clones, 91% recorded once. The receptor comes from an adult with an advanced solid tumor such as melanoma, head and neck, liver or kidney cancer. The source material was CD4+ or CD8+ T cells sorted from blood, sampled in a trial of the OX40 agonist ivuxolimab.

In DNA, the CDR3 is TGTGCTAGTGGTTTGGCGAATTCAGTGTACAATGAGCAGTTCTTC. Protein product: CASGLANSVYNEQFF. V is TRBV12-5 and J is TRBJ2-1; D uncertain. V was shortened by 1 base and J by 4 bases, with 11 bases between the two germline ends. The CDR3 runs 15 residues. The germline V gene encodes CDR1 LGHNT and CDR2 FRNRAP.